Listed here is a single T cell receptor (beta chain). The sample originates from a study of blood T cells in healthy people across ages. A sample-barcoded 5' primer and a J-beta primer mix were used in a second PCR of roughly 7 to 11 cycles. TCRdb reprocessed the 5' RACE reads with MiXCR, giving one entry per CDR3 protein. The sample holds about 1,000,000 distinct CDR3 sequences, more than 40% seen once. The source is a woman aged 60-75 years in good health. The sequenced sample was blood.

The CDR3 reads CASSLVGDSNQPQHF. The CDR3 nucleotides are TGCGCCAGCAGCTTGGTGGGGGATAGCAATCAGCCCCAGCATTTT. V gene TRBV5-1 combines with J gene TRBJ1-5, with a possible D match to TRBD1 (5 bases). The CDR3 is 15 residues long. Germline V CDR1 and CDR2: SGHRS, YFSETQ. V gave up 0 bases and J gave up 0 bases, with 7 bases separating them.